This T cell receptor (beta chain) stems from a study of T cell repertoires in cytomegalovirus infection. As for the study in general: A matching HLA type, together with CMV infection, was signaled by public TCR beta signatures.

CDR1 and CDR2 from the germline V gene are GTSNPN and SVGIG (reference sequence). V was pared by 5 bases and J by 8 bases, with 13 bases between. The CDR3 contains 12 residues. Of note for this clonotype: Its antigen is not identified.

TCRdb fed the reads into MiXCR, producing one record per CDR3 protein. In the table there are about 310,000 distinct CDR3 sequences, 20% to 25% of which are singletons. The material sequenced was cultured PBMCs, taken from culture after CMV antigen stimulation. The sequence was collected from a human donor in good health (CMV status not recorded). Some clones in this sample may be carry-over from other donors' samples. The rearrangement links TRBV30 to TRBJ2-1; D not certain. The CDR3 DNA sequence: TGTGCCTGGTCTTACTCTTGGGATGAGCAGTTCTTC. Translation: CAWSYSWDEQFF.